The 20 T cell receptor beta chains presented below share a single source sample, sequenced in a study of immune evolution from preneoplasia to lung adenocarcinoma. Sequenced by immunoSEQ multiplex PCR; TCRdb stores in-frame clones only, minus some. The repertoire holds about 10,000 clones, with roughly 80% as singletons. The sequencing input was FFPE normal lung tissue adjacent to the tumor. Every receptor here comes from a person between 60 and 70 years old with lung adenocarcinoma. Some clones in this sample may be carry-over from other donors' samples.

The chain uses TRBV27 and TRBJ2-1, with TRBD1 identical over 10 bases. Germline V lookup: CDR1 MNHEY, CDR2 SMNVEV (reference sequence). V lost 5 bases to trimming and J lost 6 bases; unmatched junction nucleotides: 13. The CDR3 extends over 17 amino acids. CDR3 residues: CASSPWTGGPRGNEQFF. The CDR3 DNA reads TGTGCCAGCAGTCCCTGGACAGGGGGTCCCCGGGGCAATGAGCAGTTCTTC.

The chain carries TRBV27 and TRBJ1-4; 7 bases line up with TRBD1. Germline loops: CDR1 MNHEY, CDR2 SMNVEV (reference sequence). The V gene end was trimmed by 3 bases and the J gene end by 8 bases; junction bases not matched to a gene: 6. The length of the CDR3 is 14 residues. CDR3 nucleotide sequence: TGTGCCAGCAGTTTGGACAGGCGACGGGAAAAACTGTTTTTT. This translates into CASSLDRRREKLFF.

The chain uses TRBV5-7 and TRBJ2-5; 7 bases are a match to TRBD1. TRBV5-7 is assigned to the ORF class and has an uncertain function. This CDR3 is 15 amino acids long. Trimming cost V 3 bases and J 6 bases; bases outside gene matches: 11. The CDR3 is CASSSLTTGVKTQYF. The CDR3 region has the DNA TGTGCCAGCAGCTCACTAACCACAGGGGTAAAGACCCAGTACTTC.

The gene calls are TRBV4-2 and TRBJ2-3; 11 bases align to TRBD2. Germline V gene sequence: CDR1 LGHNA, CDR2 YNFKEQ. The J segment lost 5 bases and the V segment lost 7 bases, leaving 8 bases of the junction unmatched. This CDR3 is built from 15 residues. The CDR3 DNA sequence: TGTGCCAGCATGACAGTAGCGGGAGGGTTAGATACGCAGTATTTT. Protein: CASMTVAGGLDTQYF.

The chain employs TRBV19 and TRBJ1-2, with 9 positions matching TRBD1. Germline trimming cut 3 bases from V and 8 bases from J; bases unmatched to any gene: 7. The CDR3 runs to 14 residues. Germline V gene lookup returns CDR1 LNHDA and CDR2 SQIVND (reference sequence). CDR3 loop: CASSIEQGARGYTF. Written as DNA, the CDR3 is TGTGCCAGTAGTATCGAACAGGGGGCGCGAGGCTACACCTTC.

The chain links TRBV30 to TRBJ1-1; the D is unclear. The CDR3 runs to 13 residues. V gave up 0 bases and J gave up 3 bases, with 8 bases separating them. The germline V gene has CDR1 GTSNPN and CDR2 SVGIG (reference sequence). The CDR3 nucleotides read TGTGCCTGGAGTGTAAACGCGGACACTGAAGCTTTCTTT. Encoded protein: CAWSVNADTEAFF.

This chain connects TRBV11-1 to TRBJ2-1; the D gene is possibly TRBD2 (6 bases). V was shortened by 7 bases and J by 2 bases, with 9 bases between the two germline ends. The CDR3 runs 13 residues. CDR1 is SGHAT and CDR2 is FQDESV in the germline V gene (reference sequence). The CDR3 loop is CASTREPYNEQFF. The CDR3 nucleotides read TGTGCCAGCACCCGGGAGCCCTACAATGAGCAGTTCTTC.

Points on this clone: An end of the junction differs from the germline gene, which may be a read error. The sample has other DNA sequences that encode this CDR3 too. This chain connects TRBV4-2 to TRBJ1-3, with D unclear. The CDR3 covers 10 residues. The germline CDR1 and CDR2 sequences are LGHNA and YNFKEQ. In DNA form, the CDR3 reads TGTGCCTCCTCTGGAAATACCATATATTTT. Translating gives CASSGNTIYF.

The gene calls are TRBV11-3 and TRBJ2-1, with 7 bases lining up with TRBD2. Germline values: CDR1 SGHNT, CDR2 YENEEA. This CDR3 spans 14 amino acids. With 0 bases clipped from V and 7 bases from J, the junction kept 3 bases outside the gene matches. The CDR3 is CASSLERELNEQFF. The CDR3 DNA reads TGTGCCAGCAGCTTAGAGCGGGAGTTAAATGAGCAGTTCTTC. Looking up the rest from reference TRBV11-3 and TRBJ2-1 gives the full variable domain: EAGVVQSPRYKIIEKKQPVAFWCNPISGHNTLYWYLQNLGQGPELLIRYENEEAVDDSQLPKDRFSAERLKGVDSTLKIQPAELGDSAVYLCASSLERELNEQFFGPGTRLTVL.

The chain employs TRBV7-9 and TRBJ2-7, with D possibly matching TRBD1 (6 bases). Germline V gene data show CDR1 as SEHNR and CDR2 as FQNEAQ (reference sequence). CDR3 size: 15 residues. Trimming removed 1 base at V and 2 bases at J, with 12 bases between. The DNA of the CDR3 is TGTGCCAGCAGCTTAGGAGACAGGAGGACCTACGAGCAGTACTTC. As protein: CASSLGDRRTYEQYF. Filled out from reference TRBV7-9 and TRBJ2-7, the complete variable domain reads DTGVSQNPRHKITKRGQNVTFRCDPISEHNRLYWYRQTLGQGPEFLTYFQNEAQLEKSRLLSDRFSAERPKGSFSTLEIQRTEQGDSAMYLCASSLGDRRTYEQYFGPGTRLTVT.

The chain is built from TRBV6-5 and TRBJ2-1, with TRBD1 identical over 9 bases. Germline values: CDR1 MNHEY, CDR2 SVGAGI. The V gene end was trimmed by 7 bases and the J gene end by 6 bases; junction bases not matched to a gene: 10. The CDR3 has 15 amino acids. Written as DNA, the CDR3 is TGTGCCAGCATCGCCGGACAGGGGAGGAGCAATGAGCAGTTCTTC. Translated: CASIAGQGRSNEQFF.

The V gene is TRBV29-1, the J gene TRBJ2-1, with 10 bases aligning to TRBD2. CDR3 length: 14 residues. Per the germline V gene, CDR1 is SQVTM and CDR2 is ANQGSEA. Germline trimming cut 5 bases from V and 5 bases from J; bases unmatched to any gene: 6. CDR3 bases: TGCAGCGTTAGGGGGACTAGCGAACACAATGAGCAGTTCTTC. It is translated as CSVRGTSEHNEQFF.

This clone was detected a few times. The chain couples TRBV15 to TRBJ2-5; TRBD2 agrees at 15 bases. The V and J ends lost 5 bases and 7 bases, in that order; junction bases with no gene match: 8. Germline V lookup: CDR1 LNHNV, CDR2 YYDKDF (reference sequence). This CDR3 region has 16 residues. In DNA, the CDR3 is TGTGCCACCAGCCGCGGACTAGCGGGAGGGCCGGGGACCCAGTACTTC. Its protein is CATSRGLAGGPGTQYF.

This chain joins TRBV30 and TRBJ1-5; tentative D call: TRBD1 (6 bases). CDR3 length equals 14 residues. Trimming pared 2 bases from V and 1 base from J, leaving 9 bases between. Germline V gene lookup returns CDR1 GTSNPN and CDR2 SVGIG (reference sequence). CDR3 region: CAWSQDSSNQPQHF. CDR3 nucleotides: TGTGCCTGGAGTCAGGACAGCAGCAATCAGCCCCAGCATTTT.

This sequence joins TRBV30 and TRBJ2-7; D unclear. This CDR3 spans 12 amino acids. The V end was cut by 0 bases, the J end by 3 bases, with 6 bases between. CDR1 is GTSNPN, CDR2 SVGIG, per germline (reference sequence). DNA for the CDR3: TGTGCCTGGAGTGTTCAGCACTACGAGCAGTACTTC. This codes for CAWSVQHYEQYF.

This clone was counted only a few times. This chain uses TRBV7-2 with TRBJ2-1; 8 bases are shared with TRBD1. Germline CDR1 and CDR2: SGHTA and FQGNSA. The CDR3 has 14 residues. The V and J ends lost 2 bases and 5 bases, in that order; junction bases with no gene match: 2. Here the CDR3 reads CASSLRQGNNEQFF. CDR3 coding DNA: TGTGCCAGCAGCTTACGACAGGGGAACAATGAGCAGTTCTTC.

V usage is TRBV10-3 and J usage is TRBJ1-5; D is uncertain. Germline V gene lookup returns CDR1 ENHRY and CDR2 SYGVKD. The CDR3 length is 12 residues. V lost 3 bases, J lost 0 bases, and 0 bases lay in between. This CDR3 is CAISDSNQPQHF. DNA of the CDR3: TGTGCCATCAGTGATAGCAATCAGCCCCAGCATTTT.

The genes are TRBV30 and TRBJ1-1; D unclear. From germline, CDR1 is GTSNPN and CDR2 SVGIG (reference sequence). This CDR3 has 11 residues. V was shortened by 0 bases and J by 8 bases, with 7 bases between the two germline ends. CDR3 in DNA: TGTGCCTGGAGTGTATGGGAGGAAGCTTTCTTT. Encoded protein: CAWSVWEEAFF.

The rearrangement uses TRBV4-3 and TRBJ2-1, with 7 bases fitting TRBD2. With 0 bases clipped from V and 7 bases from J, the junction kept 6 bases outside the gene matches. The CDR3 sequence is 15 residues long. Germline CDR1 is LGHNA and CDR2 is YSLEER. The CDR3 nucleotides read TGCGCCAGCAGCCAAGATAGCCTAGCGGAGAATGAGCAGTTCTTC. Its translation: CASSQDSLAENEQFF.

The chain recombines TRBV5-1 with TRBJ1-1; 7 nucleotides line up with TRBD1. The length of the CDR3 is 15 residues. CDR1 and CDR2 from the germline V gene are SGHRS and YFSETQ. The junction had 9 bases not matched to a gene; V was cut back by 2 bases and J by 5 bases. This CDR3 reads CASSFPRGGATEAFF. The CDR3 region has the DNA TGCGCCAGCAGCTTCCCTCGAGGGGGCGCGACTGAAGCTTTCTTT.